This T cell receptor (beta chain) appears in the sequencing data of a study of blood T cell repertoires in COVID-19 (TCRdb year 2020). Describing the broader study: Collaborator samples came from the United States, Italy and Spain and covered acute and convalescent phases of COVID-19. The material from the prospective study consisted of cDNA or gDNA derived from T cells, B-cell-depleted T cells, or PBMCs. The samples were drawn from the first 160 participants of the ongoing ImmuneRACE study and from under 1,500 subjects provided by 6 global collaborators. The dataset comprised deeply sampled blood TCRbeta repertoires from subjects exposed to, actively infected with, or recovered from COVID-19. The repertoires were released in a freely available public database intended as a resource for research on the immune response to SARS-CoV-2. A de-identified subject ID, COVID-19 status, age in years and sex were almost always included in the sample metadata. Where HLA class I and class II types were available, the types were taken from metadata supplied by the sample provider, not from assay-based typing. Overall results and qualifications from the work: How much clinical and demographic metadata was included differed by source and by participant, and the metadata was provided uncurated.

The immunoSEQ Assay, a bias-controlled multiplex PCR, was used to amplify TCRbeta CDR3 regions from genomic DNA. On the study's bioinformatics: Nucleated cell counts per sample were estimated from amplification of reference gene primers within the assay. To quantify the absolute abundance of each unique TCRbeta CDR3 rearrangement, sequence reads were collapsed and filtered. Productive Simpson clonality was computed per sample as the square root of Simpson's diversity index over productive rearrangements. In TCRdb, the immuneACCESS table is reduced to in-frame sequences with V and J assigned. These tables do not hold every clone; where another copy was compared, an unresolved V gene accounts for under half, and the others remain unexplained. The D gene and trimming were derived from the DNA, and the V and J assignments and clone size from that table. This sample holds under 200,000 clones; 70% to 90% were observed only once. The ten largest clonotypes hold less than 0.85% of the sample.

CDR1 is given as GTSNPN and CDR2 as SVGIG, both from the germline V gene (reference sequence). The CDR3 spans 11 residues, from the cysteine through the phenylalanine. Just the 33-base CDR3 DNA is kept, in frame starting at base 1. The junction carries 8 bases between V and J, which are trimmed by 8 bases and 3 bases respectively. Enrolling through a virtual design, the prospective study's participants ranged in age from roughly 18 to 89 years and lived across 20 to 30 United States geographic areas. In the prospective study, cohorts were assigned on the basis of participant-reported clinical history obtained from a screening survey and a study questionnaire. For ImmuneRACE Cohort 3, a participant was defined as recovered based on two consecutive negative NP/OP PCR tests, clearance by a healthcare professional, or resolution of symptoms. Each participant in the prospective study had whole blood, serum and a nasopharyngeal or oropharyngeal swab collected by mobile phlebotomists. Participants in the prospective study had the option to provide additional blood draws and questionnaires over an approximately 2-month period. Before DNA extraction, prospective study blood samples were shipped either frozen or at room temperature.

A word on this clone: Its recognized antigen is unknown. Nothing much larger sits one base from this clone, and base qualities are not available.

The sequence was obtained from a woman aged 18-29 years who had recovered from COVID-19. Sequenced: PBMCs or T cells enriched from blood (not recorded which). The chain is made from TRBV30 and TRBJ2-1; perhaps TRBD2 is the D gene, with 5 bases matching. The CDR3 here reads CASTSYNEQFF. The DNA sequence is TGTGCCAGTACTAGCTACAATGAGCAGTTCTTC.